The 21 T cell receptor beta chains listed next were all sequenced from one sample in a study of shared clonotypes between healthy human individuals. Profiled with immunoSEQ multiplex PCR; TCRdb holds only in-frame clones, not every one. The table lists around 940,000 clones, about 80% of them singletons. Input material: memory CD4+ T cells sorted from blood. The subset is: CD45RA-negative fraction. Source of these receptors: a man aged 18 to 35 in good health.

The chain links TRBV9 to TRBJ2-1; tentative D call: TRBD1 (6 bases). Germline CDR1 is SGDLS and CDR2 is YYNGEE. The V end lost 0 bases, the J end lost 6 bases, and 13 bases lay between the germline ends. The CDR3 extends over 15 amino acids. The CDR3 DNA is TGTGCCAGCAGCGTAGTAGGGGGAGTCGGCAATGAGCAGTTCTTC. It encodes CASSVVGGVGNEQFF. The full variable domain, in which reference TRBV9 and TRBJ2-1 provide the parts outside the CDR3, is DSGVTQTPKHLITATGQRVTLRCSPRSGDLSVYWYQQSLDQGLQFLIQYYNGEERAKGNILERFSAQQFPDLHSELNLSSLELGDSALYFCASSVVGGVGNEQFFGPGTRLTVL.

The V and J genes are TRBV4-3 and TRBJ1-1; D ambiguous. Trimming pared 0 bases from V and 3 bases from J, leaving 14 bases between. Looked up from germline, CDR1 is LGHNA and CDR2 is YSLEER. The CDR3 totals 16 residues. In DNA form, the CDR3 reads TGCGCCAGCAGCCAAGATGGCACCAGCGCGGACACTGAAGCTTTCTTT. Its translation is CASSQDGTSADTEAFF.

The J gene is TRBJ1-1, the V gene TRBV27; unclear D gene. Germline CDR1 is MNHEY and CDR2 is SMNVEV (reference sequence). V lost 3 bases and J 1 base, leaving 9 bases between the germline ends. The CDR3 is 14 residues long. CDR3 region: CASSLISPNTEAFF. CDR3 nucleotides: TGTGCCAGCAGTTTGATCTCACCGAACACTGAAGCTTTCTTT.

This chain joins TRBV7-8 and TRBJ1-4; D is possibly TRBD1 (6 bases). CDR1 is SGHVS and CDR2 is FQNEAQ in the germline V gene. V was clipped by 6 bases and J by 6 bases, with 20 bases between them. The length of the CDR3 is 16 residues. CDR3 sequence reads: CASSPRREGGDEKLFF. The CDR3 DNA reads TGTGCCAGCAGTCCCCGCAGGGAAGGGGGTGATGAAAAACTGTTTTTT.

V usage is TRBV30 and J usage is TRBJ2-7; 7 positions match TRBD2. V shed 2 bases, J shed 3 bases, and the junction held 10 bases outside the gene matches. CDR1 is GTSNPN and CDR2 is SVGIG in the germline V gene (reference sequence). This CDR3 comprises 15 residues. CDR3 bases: TGTGCCTGGAGTTTAGACGGACTAGTTCGCTACGAGCAGTACTTC. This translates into CAWSLDGLVRYEQYF.

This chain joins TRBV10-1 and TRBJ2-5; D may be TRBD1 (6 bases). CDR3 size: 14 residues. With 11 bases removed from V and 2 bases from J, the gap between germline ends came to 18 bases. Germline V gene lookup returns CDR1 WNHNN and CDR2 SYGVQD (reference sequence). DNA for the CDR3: TGCGCCGAAGCAGGGGACGGTGAACAAGAGACCCAGTACTTC. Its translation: CAEAGDGEQETQYF.

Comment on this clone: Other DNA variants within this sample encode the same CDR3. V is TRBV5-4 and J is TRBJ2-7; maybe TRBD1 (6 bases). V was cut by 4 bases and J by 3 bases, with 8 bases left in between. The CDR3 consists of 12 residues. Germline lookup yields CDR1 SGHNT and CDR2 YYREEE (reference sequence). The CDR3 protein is CASSQDSYEQYF. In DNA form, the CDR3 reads TGTGCCAGCAGCCAGGACAGCTACGAGCAGTACTTC.

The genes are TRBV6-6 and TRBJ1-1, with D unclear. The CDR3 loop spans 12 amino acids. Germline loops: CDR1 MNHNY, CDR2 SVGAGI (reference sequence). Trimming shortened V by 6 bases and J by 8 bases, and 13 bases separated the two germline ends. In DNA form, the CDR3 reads TGTGCCAGCAGCACCACGGGCGCCGAAGCTTTCTTT. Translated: CASSTTGAEAFF.

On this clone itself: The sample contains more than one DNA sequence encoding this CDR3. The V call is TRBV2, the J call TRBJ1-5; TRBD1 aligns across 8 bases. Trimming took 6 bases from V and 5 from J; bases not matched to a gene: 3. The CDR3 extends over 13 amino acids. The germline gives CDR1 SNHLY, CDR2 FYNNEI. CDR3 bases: TGTGCCAGCAGAGGACAGGGCGATCAGCCCCAGCATTTT. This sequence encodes CASRGQGDQPQHF.

The CDR3 loop is CASGFGGYYEQYF. Here the CDR3 DNA reads TGTGCCAGCGGATTCGGGGGGTACTACGAGCAGTACTTC. The chain links TRBV27 to TRBJ2-7; 7 bases fit TRBD2. The V segment lost 8 bases and the J segment 3 bases; nucleotides outside the gene matches: 7. CDR1 and CDR2 (germline): MNHEY, SMNVEV (reference sequence). The CDR3 is 13 amino acids.

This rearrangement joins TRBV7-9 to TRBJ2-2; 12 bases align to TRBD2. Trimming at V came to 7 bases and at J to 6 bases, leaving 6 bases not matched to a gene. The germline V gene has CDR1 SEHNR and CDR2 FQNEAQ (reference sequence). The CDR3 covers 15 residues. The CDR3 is CASILAGGPSGELFF. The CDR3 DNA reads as TGTGCCAGCATCCTAGCGGGAGGGCCGTCCGGGGAGCTGTTTTTT.

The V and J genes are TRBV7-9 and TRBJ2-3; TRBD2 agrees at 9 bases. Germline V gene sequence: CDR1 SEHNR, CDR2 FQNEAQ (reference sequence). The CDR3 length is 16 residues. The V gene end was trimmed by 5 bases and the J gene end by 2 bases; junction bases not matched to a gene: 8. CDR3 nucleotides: TGTGCCAGCAGCCCGGGGAAGCGGGGGGCCACAGATACGCAGTATTTT. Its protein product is CASSPGKRGATDTQYF.

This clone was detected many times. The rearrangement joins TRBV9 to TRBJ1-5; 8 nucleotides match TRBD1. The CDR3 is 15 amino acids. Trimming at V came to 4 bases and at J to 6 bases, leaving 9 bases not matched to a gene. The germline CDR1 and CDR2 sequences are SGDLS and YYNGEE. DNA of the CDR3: TGTGCCAGCAGCCCAGGACAGGGACTCGGTCAGCCCCAGCATTTT. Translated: CASSPGQGLGQPQHF.

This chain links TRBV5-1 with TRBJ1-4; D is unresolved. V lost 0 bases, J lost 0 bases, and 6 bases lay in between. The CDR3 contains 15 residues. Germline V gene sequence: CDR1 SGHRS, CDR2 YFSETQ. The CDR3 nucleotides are TGCGCCAGCAGCTTGGGGGATGCAACTAATGAAAAACTGTTTTTT. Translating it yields CASSLGDATNEKLFF.

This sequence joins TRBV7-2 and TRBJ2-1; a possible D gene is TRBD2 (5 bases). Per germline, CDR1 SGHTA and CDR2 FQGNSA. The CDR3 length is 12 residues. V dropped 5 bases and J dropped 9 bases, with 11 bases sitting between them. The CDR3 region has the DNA TGTGCCAGCAGCCCGTTTGGAGGTGAGCAGTTCTTC. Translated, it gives CASSPFGGEQFF.

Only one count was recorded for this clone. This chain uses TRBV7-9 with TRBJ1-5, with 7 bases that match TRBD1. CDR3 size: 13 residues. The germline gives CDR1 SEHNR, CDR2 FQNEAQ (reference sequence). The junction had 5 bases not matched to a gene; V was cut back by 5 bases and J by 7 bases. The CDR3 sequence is CASSTTRGQPQHF. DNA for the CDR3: TGTGCCAGCAGCACTACCAGGGGGCAGCCCCAGCATTTT.

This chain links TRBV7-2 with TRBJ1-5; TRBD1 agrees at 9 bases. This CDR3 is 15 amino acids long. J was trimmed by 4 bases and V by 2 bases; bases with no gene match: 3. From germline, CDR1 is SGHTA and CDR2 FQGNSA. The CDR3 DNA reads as TGTGCCAGCAGCTTAATAGGGACAGGGAATCAGCCCCAGCATTTT. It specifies CASSLIGTGNQPQHF.

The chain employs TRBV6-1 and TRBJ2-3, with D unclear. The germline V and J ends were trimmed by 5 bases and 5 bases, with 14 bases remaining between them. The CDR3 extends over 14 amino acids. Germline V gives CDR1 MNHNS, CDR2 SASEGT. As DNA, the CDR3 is TGTGCCAGCAGTTCTCCCGAACCTTTAGATACGCAGTATTTT. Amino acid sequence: CASSSPEPLDTQYF.

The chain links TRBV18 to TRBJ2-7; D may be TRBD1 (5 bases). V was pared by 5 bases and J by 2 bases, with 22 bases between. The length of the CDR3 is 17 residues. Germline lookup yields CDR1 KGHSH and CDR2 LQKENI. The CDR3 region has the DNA TGTGCCAGCTCAGCCCCCGGGTTCCTGGACACGACCTACGAGCAGTACTTC. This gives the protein CASSAPGFLDTTYEQYF.

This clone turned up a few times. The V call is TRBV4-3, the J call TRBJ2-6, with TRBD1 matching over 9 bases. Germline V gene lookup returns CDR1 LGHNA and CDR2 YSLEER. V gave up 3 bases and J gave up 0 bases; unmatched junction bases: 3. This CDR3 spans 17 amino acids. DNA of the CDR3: TGCGCCAGCAGCCAGACAGGGGGTGGCTCTGGGGCCAACGTCCTGACTTTC. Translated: CASSQTGGGSGANVLTF.

The DNA of the CDR3 is TGTGCCAGCACCCTGGACAGGGAGGACACTGAAGCTTTCTTT. It encodes CASTLDREDTEAFF. The chain links TRBV6-6 to TRBJ1-1; 8 nucleotides align to TRBD1. CDR1 and CDR2 (germline): MNHNY, SVGAGI (reference sequence). This CDR3 has 14 amino acids. Losses at the gene ends were 7 bases for V and 3 bases for J; bases not matched to a gene: 7.